This TCR beta chain is from a study of blood T cell repertoires in COVID-19. Study at large: From T cells, B-cell-depleted T cells, or PBMCs came the material, which was cDNA or gDNA.

The germline V gene encodes CDR1 SGHNT and CDR2 YENEEA. The CDR3 spans 17 residues. V was clipped by 2 bases and J by 4 bases, with 21 bases between them. The authors' processing: Nucleated cell counts were estimated from reference gene primer amplification. The assay was immunoSEQ multiplex PCR, and TCRdb's table has in-frame clones only and misses some. The V and J calls and clone size are taken from that table; D and trimming were inferred from the DNA. The data contain roughly 120,000 clones, 90% of them singletons. The clonotype comes from a man in his forties or fifties with active COVID-19. V is TRBV11-3 and J is TRBJ2-7, with TRBD2 as a possible D gene (6 bases). The sample consisted of peripheral blood. CDR3 DNA sequence: TGTGCCAGCAGCTTAAAACCCCGGGCCCCCCGGGGGTACGAGCAGTACGTC. It is translated as CASSLKPRAPRGYEQYV.